This TCR beta chain was captured in a study of prognosis after radiotherapy for stage I lung cancer. V lost 2 bases and J lost 6; bases outside the gene matches: 7. Germline assignment: CDR1 SGHTA and CDR2 FQGNSA. This CDR3 has 15 amino acids. Two-round multiplex PCR, the amplification method, yielded TCR beta CDR3 from genomic DNA. First-round PCR used primers specific to each TRBV and TRBJ gene. One entry per CDR3 protein, called by TCRdb with MiXCR from the multiplex PCR reads. The sample yields around 25,000 distinct CDR3 sequences, roughly 40% seen once. In this sample, this clonotype turned up many times. Investigators drew approximately 6.1 milliliters of peripheral blood at each of two time points.

The sequences come from PBMCs, collected before or after stereotactic body radiation therapy (not recorded which). V and J are TRBV7-2 and TRBJ2-7; TRBD2 matches 10 bases. This TCR came from a donor over 45 with non-small cell lung cancer. This CDR3 is CASSLMSGRGREQYF. The CDR3 coding sequence is TGTGCCAGCAGCTTAATGAGCGGGAGGGGCCGCGAGCAGTACTTC.